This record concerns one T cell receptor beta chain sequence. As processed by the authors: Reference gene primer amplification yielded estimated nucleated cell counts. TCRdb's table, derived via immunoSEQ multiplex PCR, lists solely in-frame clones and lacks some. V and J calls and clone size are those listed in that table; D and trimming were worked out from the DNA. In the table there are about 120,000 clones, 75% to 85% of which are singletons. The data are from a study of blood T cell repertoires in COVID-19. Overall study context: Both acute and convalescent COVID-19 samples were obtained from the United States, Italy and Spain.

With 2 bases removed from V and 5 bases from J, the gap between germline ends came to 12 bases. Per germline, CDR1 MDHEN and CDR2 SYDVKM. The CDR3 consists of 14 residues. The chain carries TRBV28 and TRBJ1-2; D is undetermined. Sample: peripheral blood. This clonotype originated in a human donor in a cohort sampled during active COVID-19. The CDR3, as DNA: TGTGCCAGCAGTTTAGAACAGTCAAATTATGGCTACACCTTC. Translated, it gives CASSLEQSNYGYTF.